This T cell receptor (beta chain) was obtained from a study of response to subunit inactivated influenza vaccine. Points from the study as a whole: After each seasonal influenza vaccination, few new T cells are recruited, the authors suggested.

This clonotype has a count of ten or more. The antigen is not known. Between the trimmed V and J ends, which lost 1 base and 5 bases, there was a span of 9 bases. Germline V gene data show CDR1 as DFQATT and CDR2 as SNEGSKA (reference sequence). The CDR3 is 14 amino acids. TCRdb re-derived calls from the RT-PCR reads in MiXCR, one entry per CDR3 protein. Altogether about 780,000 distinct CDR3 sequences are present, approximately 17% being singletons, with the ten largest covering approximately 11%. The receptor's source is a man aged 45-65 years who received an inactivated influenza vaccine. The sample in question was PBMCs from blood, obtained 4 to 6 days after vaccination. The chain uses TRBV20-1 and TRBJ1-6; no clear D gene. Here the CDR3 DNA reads TGCAGTGCTAGAGGGTCGCGGAATAATTCACCCCTCCACTTT. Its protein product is CSARGSRNNSPLHF.